The present TCR beta chain was sequenced within a study of cytomegalovirus exposure and HLA in healthy donors. Study-level points and caveats: Earlier analysis yielded a pattern in which most TCR beta V segments were productive about 87% or about 30% of the time. V- and J-gene trimming in TCR beta was tied to a missense DCLRE1C variant by an analysis performed later. Near-uniform donor sequencing depth was presumed by presence/absence analyses.

PCR amplification relied on 60 Vbeta primers (plus 13 Jbeta primers). Generated by immunoSEQ multiplex PCR, the TCRdb table keeps only in-frame clones and is missing some. The sample contains approximately 150,000 clones, about three quarters of which appear only once. Trimming removed 5 bases at V and 4 bases at J, with 15 bases between. CDR3 length: 15 residues. Germline assignment: CDR1 MNHEY and CDR2 SMNVEV (reference sequence). Those who donated were healthy bone marrow donors. With respect to this clone: Its antigen is unknown.

This clonotype was sampled from a man aged 35 to 55 in good health and CMV-seronegative. The chain carries TRBV27 and TRBJ2-1; maybe TRBD2 (6 bases). Specimen: PBMCs. The CDR3 DNA reads as TGTGCCAGCAGTGTGGGACTCCCGGGGTACAATGAGCAGTTCTTC. As protein: CASSVGLPGYNEQFF.